This TCR beta chain emerged from a study of T-cell memory formation after mild COVID-19. Study overall: TCR clustering was largely donor specific. Study results and limitations: Contracting CD4+ clones were located mainly in CM and EM, and CD8+ clones in EMRA. In pre-infection memory, a portion of responding clones appeared, which suggested that cross-reactive memory joined.

CDR3 size: 13 residues. Germline CDR1 SGHDT, CDR2 YYEEEE. V gave up 2 bases and J gave up 8 bases; unmatched junction bases: 6. This clonotype has a handful of counts. Its antigen is currently unknown. Sample barcodes and UMIs were carried by the TCR alpha and TCR beta cDNA libraries that 5'RACE generated with constant-segment primers. TCRdb independently ran MiXCR on the 5' RACE reads; one entry per CDR3 protein. The table includes approximately 52,000 distinct CDR3 sequences, over 9% detected once. The chain links TRBV5-6 to TRBJ1-1; 7 bases align to TRBD1. The sequenced sample consisted of PBMCs or a T cell subset sorted from them (not recorded which). This receptor was taken from an adult woman who had mild COVID-19 (a few samples of this study predate the infection). Cell type and time point are not known. CDR3 region: CASSFTGASEAFF. The CDR3 bases are TGTGCCAGCAGCTTCACAGGGGCGTCAGAAGCTTTCTTT. Full variable domain (remainder filled in from reference TRBV5-6 and TRBJ1-1): DAGVTQSPTHLIKTRGQQVTLRCSPKSGHDTVSWYQQALGQGPQFIFQYYEEEERQRGNFPDRFSGHQFPNYSSELNVNALLLGDSALYLCASSFTGASEAFFGQGTRLTVV.